The 25 T cell receptor beta chains reported below all come from one sample, sequenced in a study of CD8 T cells in ankylosing spondylitis. In TCRdb, the 5' RACE reads were re-called with MiXCR into one record per CDR3 protein. This table holds 30,000 to 40,000 distinct CDR3 sequences, 9% to 12% found once. Source material: blood, either unsorted or a sorted T cell fraction (not recorded which). These receptors were obtained from a male donor with ankylosing spondylitis or in good health (not recorded which).

The genes are TRBV5-5 and TRBJ2-3, with D hard to call. This CDR3 region has 17 residues. Germline V gene sequence: CDR1 SGHKS, CDR2 YYEKEE (reference sequence). V was clipped by 4 bases and J by 3 bases, with 21 bases between them. The CDR3 sequence: CASSKAPPGSGTDTQYF. The CDR3 bases are TGTGCCAGCAGCAAAGCGCCCCCCGGATCCGGGACAGATACGCAGTATTTT.

This clonotype came up a few times. V usage is TRBV6-1 and J usage is TRBJ2-5, with 13 positions matching TRBD2. V trimming: 1 base; J trimming: 9 bases; junction bases outside the gene matches: 11. Germline CDR1 is MNHNS and CDR2 is SASEGT. The CDR3 consists of 17 residues. The CDR3 DNA reads TGTGCCAGCAGTGAAGGAATACCGGGACTAGCGGGATTTCCCCAGTACTTC. It translates to CASSEGIPGLAGFPQYF.

This clonotype was detected many times. This chain connects TRBV7-8 to TRBJ2-3; maybe TRBD1 (5 bases). Trimming pared 3 bases from V and 2 bases from J, leaving 15 bases between. Germline V lookup: CDR1 SGHVS, CDR2 FQNEAQ. The CDR3 covers 16 residues. The DNA of the CDR3 is TGTGCCAGCAGCTTCCTCGTCGACAGAGACACAGATACGCAGTATTTT. Its protein product is CASSFLVDRDTDTQYF.

This clonotype was recorded at least ten times. This chain joins TRBV10-2 and TRBJ2-1; D gene uncertain. V lost 5 bases and J 10 bases, leaving 9 bases between the germline ends. The CDR3 is made up of 11 amino acids. Germline values: CDR1 WSHSY, CDR2 SAAADI. The CDR3 bases are TGCGCCAGCAGTTTAGAGTTCGAGCAGTTCTTC. Protein sequence: CASSLEFEQFF.

This clonotype came up many times. The rearrangement joins TRBV4-3 to TRBJ2-1; no clear D gene. The CDR3 extends over 16 amino acids. Germline loops: CDR1 LGHNA, CDR2 YSLEER. Trimming removed 1 base from V and 8 bases from J, with 18 bases in between. CDR3 sequence (DNA): TGCGCCAGCAGCCAAGCCCCCCCCGCCCTGTGGGATGAGCAGTTCTTC. This translates into CASSQAPPALWDEQFF.

This clonotype was counted ten times or more. The gene calls are TRBV3-1 and TRBJ2-1; 9 positions agree with TRBD2. Looked up from germline, CDR1 is LGHDT and CDR2 is YNNKEL (reference sequence). This CDR3 spans 16 amino acids. The junction had 3 bases not matched to a gene; V was cut back by 3 bases and J by 0 bases. The DNA of the CDR3 is TGTGCCAGCAGCCACCTTAGCGGGAGCTCCTACAATGAGCAGTTCTTC. Protein sequence: CASSHLSGSSYNEQFF.

At least ten counts were recorded for this clonotype. The chain is built from TRBV27 and TRBJ2-7; no clear D gene. In germline, CDR1 is MNHEY, CDR2 SMNVEV (reference sequence). V lost 0 bases, J lost 4 bases, and 7 bases lay in between. CDR3 length: 13 residues. CDR3: CASSLSPGYEQYF. CDR3 sequence (DNA): TGTGCCAGCAGTTTATCCCCGGGTTACGAGCAGTACTTC.

This clonotype has ten or more counts. The V and J genes are TRBV10-3 and TRBJ1-1; TRBD1 might be the D (6 bases). The germline V gene encodes CDR1 ENHRY and CDR2 SYGVKD. The V end lost 6 bases, the J end lost 1 base, and 12 bases lay between the germline ends. The CDR3 is 14 amino acids. In nucleotides, the CDR3 is TGTGCCATCAGCGGGGGCCAGCCGAACACTGAAGCTTTCTTT. Translation gives CAISGGQPNTEAFF.

V and J are TRBV10-3 and TRBJ1-1; a weak D match, TRBD1 (5 bases). CDR3 length: 14 amino acids. From germline, CDR1 is ENHRY and CDR2 SYGVKD. Trimming pared 3 bases from V and 1 base from J, leaving 9 bases between. The CDR3 reads CAISDSTGNTEAFF. The CDR3 DNA reads TGTGCCATCAGTGATTCCACAGGGAACACTGAAGCTTTCTTT.

This clonotype was counted ten times or more. The gene calls are TRBV10-3 and TRBJ2-5; TRBD1 matches at 7 bases. The CDR3 sequence is 13 residues long. Germline values: CDR1 ENHRY, CDR2 SYGVKD. The V segment lost 6 bases and the J segment 5 bases; nucleotides outside the gene matches: 6. The CDR3 sequence is CAIRGQIGETQYF. The CDR3 nucleotides are TGTGCCATCAGGGGACAGATCGGGGAGACCCAGTACTTC.

This clonotype was recorded many times. J is TRBJ1-1 and V is TRBV11-2; D remains ambiguous. CDR3 length: 14 amino acids. Deletions cut 5 bases from V and 1 base from J, with 11 bases between. Looked up from germline, CDR1 is SGHAT and CDR2 is FQNNGV. The CDR3 DNA reads TGTGCCAGCAGCCAAAATATGAGGAACACTGAAGCTTTCTTT. Translated, it gives CASSQNMRNTEAFF.

This clonotype appeared a few times. V is TRBV28 and J is TRBJ2-3; TRBD2 aligns across 7 bases. The CDR3 loop spans 16 amino acids. The germline V gene encodes CDR1 MDHEN and CDR2 SYDVKM. V trimming: 8 bases; J trimming: 4 bases; junction bases outside the gene matches: 15. Here the CDR3 DNA reads TGTGCCAGCTCCCTAGTCGGTGCGGGAGCTGCAGATACGCAGTATTTT. This encodes CASSLVGAGAADTQYF.

This clonotype was counted ten times or more. This chain links TRBV12-3 or TRBV12-4 with TRBJ2-7, with D hard to call. V gave up 6 bases and J gave up 2 bases, with 11 bases separating them. CDR3 size: 13 residues. This CDR3 is CASSLEKAYEQYF. The CDR3 DNA follows: TGTGCCAGCAGCCTTGAAAAGGCCTACGAGCAGTACTTC.

This clonotype was recorded many times. The CDR3 sequence: CASSVSGGRETQYF. The CDR3 DNA reads as TGTGCCAGCAGCGTATCTGGGGGCAGGGAGACCCAGTACTTC. The chain carries TRBV9 and TRBJ2-5, with D tentatively TRBD1 (6 bases). Between the trimmed V and J ends, which lost 1 base and 5 bases, there was a span of 12 bases. The CDR3 runs 14 residues. Germline V gene lookup returns CDR1 SGDLS and CDR2 YYNGEE.

The chain recombines TRBV18 with TRBJ2-7; D is uncertain. CDR1 is KGHSH, CDR2 LQKENI, per germline. The CDR3 runs 12 residues. Trimming removed 4 bases from V and 3 bases from J, with 7 bases in between. The CDR3 nucleotides are TGTGCCAGCTCACGGAAAAACTACGAGCAGTACTTC. Protein sequence: CASSRKNYEQYF.

The chain recombines TRBV2 with TRBJ1-5; TRBD1 might be the D (6 bases). This CDR3 has 20 residues. Trimming shortened V by 4 bases and J by 5 bases, and 30 bases separated the two germline ends. The germline V gene encodes CDR1 SNHLY and CDR2 FYNNEI. The CDR3, as DNA: TGTGCCAGCAGTGGACGGACAGATATAGGGCAGGGTATTAGGTATCAGCCCCAGCATTTT. This gives the protein CASSGRTDIGQGIRYQPQHF.

This clonotype was detected many times. The chain joins TRBV28 to TRBJ2-7; a possible D gene is TRBD1 (6 bases). This CDR3 comprises 14 residues. CDR1 MDHEN and CDR2 SYDVKM come from the germline V gene. V gave up 5 bases and J gave up 5 bases, with 16 bases separating them. The chain's CDR3 is CASSPPTGTHEQYF. The CDR3 DNA follows: TGTGCCAGCAGTCCCCCTACAGGGACACACGAGCAGTACTTC.

This clonotype was seen at least ten times. This chain uses TRBV19 with TRBJ1-4; 7 bases agree with TRBD1. V was pared by 10 bases and J by 5 bases, with 13 bases of the junction left unmatched. The CDR3 totals 15 residues. Per germline, CDR1 LNHDA and CDR2 SQIVND (reference sequence). The CDR3 loop reads CATRTGVLSNEKLFF. Here the CDR3 DNA reads TGTGCCACCCGAACAGGGGTTTTAAGCAATGAAAAACTGTTTTTT. Filled out from reference TRBV19 and TRBJ1-4, the complete variable domain reads DGGITQSPKYLFRKEGQNVTLSCEQNLNHDAMYWYRQDPGQGLRLIYYSQIVNDFQKGDIAEGYSVSREKKESFPLTVTSAQKNPTAFYLCATRTGVLSNEKLFFGSGTQLSVL.

This clonotype was counted many times. The chain employs TRBV4-1 and TRBJ2-5; 9 bases are shared with TRBD1. Germline-derived CDR1 and CDR2 are MGHRA and YSYEKL. With V trimmed by 2 bases and J by 5 bases, 6 bases remained unmatched. The CDR3 sequence is 15 residues long. The CDR3 protein is CASSQTGGAVETQYF. The CDR3 DNA is TGCGCCAGCAGCCAAACAGGGGGCGCGGTGGAGACCCAGTACTTC.

This clonotype was seen many times. The chain employs TRBV15 and TRBJ1-2; 9 bases line up with TRBD1. V shed 5 bases, J shed 4 bases, and the junction held 11 bases outside the gene matches. CDR3 size: 16 residues. The germline V gene encodes CDR1 LNHNV and CDR2 YYDKDF (reference sequence). The CDR3, as DNA: TGTGCCACCAGCCCAAAGCACAGGGGGCTCATCTATGGCTACACCTTC. This sequence encodes CATSPKHRGLIYGYTF.

Many counts were recorded for this clonotype. The chain combines TRBV9 with TRBJ2-3; tentatively, D is TRBD1 (6 bases). V shed 0 bases and J shed 6 bases, with 17 bases lying between them. Germline V gives CDR1 SGDLS, CDR2 YYNGEE. This CDR3 has 16 residues. In DNA, the CDR3 is TGTGCCAGCAGCGTAGGCAGGGGAGTTGGGACGGATACGCAGTATTTT. It encodes CASSVGRGVGTDTQYF.

In this sample, this clonotype turned up many times. The chain couples TRBV10-3 to TRBJ2-7, with D tentatively TRBD2 (7 bases). V lost 3 bases and J lost 7, with 16 bases in between. Germline CDR1 and CDR2: ENHRY and SYGVKD. CDR3 length: 14 residues. CDR3 region: CAISDGGLIREQYF. CDR3 bases: TGTGCCATCAGTGACGGGGGGCTAATCAGAGAGCAGTACTTC.

A few counts support this clonotype. This chain connects TRBV29-1 to TRBJ2-5; maybe TRBD1 (6 bases). The germline gives CDR1 SQVTM, CDR2 ANQGSEA. V dropped 4 bases and J dropped 3 bases, with 18 bases sitting between them. The CDR3 length is 15 residues. CDR3 in amino acids: CSVGGGTTAEETQYF. The CDR3 nucleotides read TGCAGCGTTGGAGGTGGGACAACCGCTGAAGAGACCCAGTACTTC.

In this sample, this clonotype turned up many times. The genes are TRBV5-1 and TRBJ2-4; D possibly corresponds to TRBD1 (5 bases). The germline V gene encodes CDR1 SGHRS and CDR2 YFSETQ. Trimming cost V 7 bases and J 8 bases, with 19 bases left between them. The CDR3 consists of 14 residues. The CDR3 bases are TGCGCCAGCTCAGGCCAGGGAATTTTTGACATTCAGTACTTC. Amino acids: CASSGQGIFDIQYF.

This clonotype was detected ten times or more. The V gene is TRBV2, the J gene TRBJ2-3; D possibly corresponds to TRBD2 (6 bases). The germline gives CDR1 SNHLY, CDR2 FYNNEI. The CDR3 is 14 residues long. With 5 bases removed from V and 1 base from J, the gap between germline ends came to 10 bases. The CDR3 loop reads CASSRDLGTDTQYF. Here the CDR3 DNA reads TGTGCCAGCAGTCGGGACTTAGGCACAGATACGCAGTATTTT.